A selection of T cell receptor beta chains follows, all from one sample in a study of cytomegalovirus exposure and HLA in healthy donors. Profiled with immunoSEQ multiplex PCR; TCRdb holds only in-frame clones, not every one. The sample lists tens of thousands of clones; roughly 87% were seen once. The specimen sequenced was PBMCs. Source of these receptors: a female donor in good health and CMV-seronegative. Both conserved end residues are part of each CDR3. The D gene is left open where the match is weak. Size values are once, few and many counts, or a class for expanded clones, and some rows have none.

J	D	V	size	CDR3	DNA
TRBJ1-5	TRBD1	TRBV18	.	CASSSAGEGQGVQPQHF	TGTGCCAGCTCGTCCGCCGGGGAGGGACAGGGGGTCCAGCCCCAGCATTTT
TRBJ2-3	TRBD2	TRBV6-5	.	CASSYLQGEGTQYF	TGTGCCAGCAGTTACCTACAAGGGGAGGGTACGCAGTATTTT
TRBJ1-1	TRBD1	TRBV30	.	CAWSQGASEAFF	TGTGCCTGGAGTCAGGGGGCGAGCGAAGCTTTCTTT
TRBJ1-1	TRBD1	TRBV4-3	.	CASSQDQGAVSEAFF	TGCGCCAGCAGCCAAGACCAGGGGGCTGTTTCTGAAGCTTTCTTT
TRBJ2-4	.	TRBV27	once	CASSPRDPKNIQYF	TGTGCCAGCAGTCCGAGGGATCCCAAAAACATTCAGTACTTC
TRBJ2-7	.	TRBV2	.	CASRAGTQDYEQYF	TGTGCCAGCAGGGCCGGGACACAAGACTACGAGCAGTACTTC
TRBJ2-7	TRBD2	TRBV9	.	CASSSGLAARNEQYF	TGTGCCAGCAGCTCAGGACTAGCGGCGAGAAACGAGCAGTACTTC
TRBJ2-3	TRBD1	TRBV27	.	CASTPGTGGTDTQYF	TGTGCCAGCACCCCCGGGACAGGGGGGACAGATACGCAGTATTTT
TRBJ2-7	.	TRBV6-5	.	CASSWMTGNYEQYF	TGTGCCAGCAGTTGGATGACGGGGAACTACGAGCAGTACTTC
TRBJ2-7	TRBD2	TRBV5-1	.	CASSGTSGISSYEQYF	TGCGCCAGCAGCGGGACTAGCGGAATTTCATCCTACGAGCAGTACTTC
TRBJ2-7	.	TRBV6-5	.	CASSYGGPYEQYF	TGTGCCAGCAGTTACGGGGGCCCTTACGAGCAGTACTTC
TRBJ2-1	.	TRBV13	.	CASSSLTGVNEQFF	TGTGCCAGCAGCTCGTTAACGGGGGTCAATGAGCAGTTCTTC
TRBJ2-1	.	TRBV11-2	.	CASSLDISSYNEQFF	TGTGCCAGCAGCTTAGACATTAGCTCCTACAATGAGCAGTTCTTC
TRBJ2-2	TRBD2	TRBV7-2	once	CASSQGGLAGTNTGELFF	TGTGCCAGCAGTCAGGGTGGACTAGCGGGTACAAACACCGGGGAGCTGTTTTTT
TRBJ2-5	TRBD1	TRBV5-6	.	CASSLRGQETSGREETQYF	TGTGCCAGCAGCTTGCGGGGACAGGAAACTTCGGGCCGCGAAGAGACCCAGTACTTC
TRBJ2-5	TRBD1	TRBV5-1	.	CASSFSTGTGRETQYF	TGCGCCAGCAGCTTCAGTACCGGGACAGGAAGGGAGACCCAGTACTTC
TRBJ1-3	.	TRBV6-5	.	CASKSDRSSGNTIYF	TGTGCCAGCAAATCCGACAGGAGCTCTGGAAACACCATATATTTT
TRBJ2-1	TRBD2	TRBV10-1	.	CASSEPGGGPNEQFF	TGCGCCAGCAGTGAGCCGGGGGGGGGACCAAATGAGCAGTTCTTC
TRBJ1-1	.	TRBV7-9	few	CASSWDGGSTEAFF	TGTGCCAGCAGCTGGGATGGGGGGAGTACTGAAGCTTTCTTT
TRBJ1-3	.	TRBV6-1	few	CASSRAGNTIYF	TGTGCCAGCAGCAGGGCTGGAAACACCATATATTTT
TRBJ1-4	.	TRBV19	.	CASGKQGYNEKLFF	TGTGCCAGTGGGAAACAGGGCTACAATGAAAAACTGTTTTTT
TRBJ1-5	.	TRBV6-1	.	CASIGRSYSNQPQHF	TGTGCCAGCATTGGCAGGTCCTATAGCAATCAGCCCCAGCATTTT
TRBJ2-4	TRBD2	TRBV2	.	CASSGTSWAKNIQYF	TGTGCCAGCAGTGGGACTAGCTGGGCCAAAAACATTCAGTACTTC
TRBJ1-1	.	TRBV13	.	CASSLGRGTEAFF	TGTGCCAGCAGCCTGGGCCGGGGCACTGAAGCTTTCTTT